This is a list of T cell receptor beta chains from one sample in a study of early stage breast cancer tumors. TCRdb keeps only in-frame clones here, not all; method: immunoSEQ multiplex PCR. The sample lists about 9,900 clones; around 60% were seen once. Sequencing was carried out using breast tumor tissue. The origin of the receptors is a person aged 55 to 70 with breast cancer. The CDR3 runs from the conserved cysteine through the conserved F or W. Each record gives: D gene, V gene, CDR3 protein. The D gene is left open where the match is weak.

d_call: TRBD2; v_call: TRBV19; cdr3_aa: CASSAHSSGSSPLPYEQYF
d_call: -; v_call: TRBV18; cdr3_aa: CASSQSSQPQHF
d_call: -; v_call: TRBV6-1; cdr3_aa: CASSEAGDGVDEQYF
d_call: -; v_call: TRBV5-1; cdr3_aa: CASSPGGPSKETQYF
d_call: -; v_call: TRBV5-5; cdr3_aa: CASSLNGNYGYTF
d_call: -; v_call: TRBV7-9; cdr3_aa: CASSLGGGGTISYEQYF
d_call: TRBD1; v_call: TRBV19; cdr3_aa: CASSRQGAQETQYF
d_call: -; v_call: TRBV27; cdr3_aa: CASSLWASTNNEQFF
d_call: -; v_call: TRBV2; cdr3_aa: CVSSEVDSPNGQYF
d_call: -; v_call: TRBV6-1; cdr3_aa: CASSEYVSYEQYF
d_call: TRBD2; v_call: TRBV10-3; cdr3_aa: CAIKPGLDTYEQYF
d_call: TRBD2; v_call: TRBV9; cdr3_aa: CASSVASGVLSGANVLTF
d_call: -; v_call: TRBV15; cdr3_aa: CATSRSRSKLFF
d_call: -; v_call: TRBV6-5; cdr3_aa: CASSQKENSPLHF
d_call: TRBD2; v_call: TRBV6-1; cdr3_aa: CASSFRDYISYEQYF
d_call: TRBD2; v_call: TRBV11-3; cdr3_aa: CASSPERPGLAGISSYEQYF
d_call: -; v_call: TRBV28; cdr3_aa: CASSRLTEAFF
d_call: TRBD1; v_call: TRBV11-3; cdr3_aa: CASSRDRGTGELFF
d_call: -; v_call: TRBV6-6; cdr3_aa: CASSLPGLTPHF
d_call: -; v_call: TRBV5-1; cdr3_aa: CASSSQDSWDGYTF
d_call: -; v_call: TRBV4-2; cdr3_aa: CASSLLGEKLFF
d_call: TRBD2; v_call: TRBV7-8; cdr3_aa: CASSPGTSGSRETQYF
d_call: -; v_call: TRBV6-1; cdr3_aa: CASKSHGDEQFF
d_call: -; v_call: TRBV7-9; cdr3_aa: CASSLMGQNTIYF
d_call: -; v_call: TRBV28; cdr3_aa: CASRSPVDTEAFF
d_call: -; v_call: TRBV19; cdr3_aa: CASSIFGVNEQFF
d_call: -; v_call: TRBV7-9; cdr3_aa: CASSFPGRYSNQPQHF
d_call: TRBD1; v_call: TRBV19; cdr3_aa: CASSGTGTNYGYTF
d_call: TRBD2; v_call: TRBV2; cdr3_aa: CASSVLAGAGNEQFF
d_call: TRBD1; v_call: TRBV4-1; cdr3_aa: CASSQLTGDTGELFF
d_call: -; v_call: TRBV19; cdr3_aa: CASSIRTGYYEQYF
d_call: TRBD2; v_call: TRBV13; cdr3_aa: CASFNSAGGRDTQYF
d_call: TRBD1; v_call: TRBV11-2; cdr3_aa: CASSSEARGSYF
d_call: TRBD1; v_call: TRBV7-9; cdr3_aa: CASTLGDSYGYTF
d_call: TRBD1; v_call: TRBV5-1; cdr3_aa: CASSLKPRGLDTQYF
d_call: -; v_call: TRBV30; cdr3_aa: CAWSASNSRGQPQHF
d_call: -; v_call: TRBV14; cdr3_aa: CASSPRPGWNEKLFF
d_call: TRBD1; v_call: TRBV6-1; cdr3_aa: CASSEATGGYNEQFF
d_call: -; v_call: TRBV7-9; cdr3_aa: CASSLSWGAIPNTEAFF
d_call: TRBD2; v_call: TRBV7-3; cdr3_aa: CASTGGGYNEQFF
d_call: -; v_call: TRBV11-3; cdr3_aa: CASSLGLSTGELFF
d_call: -; v_call: TRBV6-5; cdr3_aa: CASSGSNEQFF
d_call: -; v_call: TRBV7-2; cdr3_aa: CASSPSRETQYF
d_call: -; v_call: TRBV9; cdr3_aa: CASSVVGGVSGGSYNEQFF
d_call: -; v_call: TRBV28; cdr3_aa: CASSGPGLYEQYF
d_call: TRBD1; v_call: TRBV7-6; cdr3_aa: CASSLEGTEYNSPLHF